The next 23 T cell receptor beta chains were all read from a single sample in a study of CD8 T cells in Susac syndrome. cDNA came from around 0.54 to 1 ug RNA primed by random hexamers. In TCRdb, the immunoSEQ multiplex PCR reads were re-called with MiXCR into one record per CDR3 protein. Here the sample spans 350,000 to 550,000 distinct CDR3 sequences, more than 80% being singletons. Sequencing used CD8+ T cells from PBMCs. The receptors were gathered from a human donor with multiple sclerosis.

This clonotype was observed once. This chain links TRBV28 with TRBJ2-3; 11 nucleotides align to TRBD2. Germline CDR1 and CDR2: MDHEN and SYDVKM. Losses at the gene ends were 5 bases for V and 6 bases for J; bases not matched to a gene: 1. The CDR3 runs to 13 residues. The CDR3 protein is CASSRLAGDTQYF. For the CDR3, the DNA is TGTGCCAGCAGTCGACTAGCGGGGGATACGCAGTATTTT.

The genes are TRBV27 and TRBJ1-4, with no clear D. The CDR3 totals 14 residues. Germline values: CDR1 MNHEY, CDR2 SMNVEV (reference sequence). V was trimmed by 5 bases and J by 0 bases, leaving 7 bases between them. CDR3 amino acids: CASSLPSTNEKLFF. Here the CDR3 DNA reads TGTGCCAGCAGTCTTCCGTCAACTAATGAAAAACTGTTTTTT.

V gene TRBV6-1 combines with J gene TRBJ2-1, with 10 bases lining up with TRBD2. Per the germline V gene, CDR1 is MNHNS and CDR2 is SASEGT. V shed 6 bases and J 12 bases; nucleotides not matched to a gene: 5. CDR3 length equals 12 residues. The CDR3 nucleotides are TGTGCCAGCAGCACTAGCGGGGCCCTGCAGTTCTTC. It is translated as CASSTSGALQFF.

This clonotype has just one count. V usage is TRBV7-9 and J usage is TRBJ2-1; 10 bases map to TRBD2. V shed 5 bases and J 8 bases; nucleotides not matched to a gene: 15. From germline, CDR1 is SEHNR and CDR2 FQNEAQ (reference sequence). CDR3 length: 17 residues. Written as DNA, the CDR3 is TGTGCCAGCAGCCCCCCTAGCGGGAGTCCCCCAGGGCATGAGCAGTTCTTC. Residues: CASSPPSGSPPGHEQFF.

This chain uses TRBV27 with TRBJ2-7; TRBD1 might be the D (5 bases). Germline loops: CDR1 MNHEY, CDR2 SMNVEV (reference sequence). V was shortened by 2 bases and J by 3 bases, with 17 bases between the two germline ends. The CDR3 is made up of 16 amino acids. The DNA for the CDR3 is TGTGCCAGCAGTTTAATGACAGCCAATACGATCTACGAGCAGTACTTC. Its protein product is CASSLMTANTIYEQYF.

DNA of the CDR3: TGCGCCAGCAGCCAAGGGTGGCCGGACTATAGGTCACCCCTCCACTTT. Translated, it gives CASSQGWPDYRSPLHF. V usage is TRBV4-1 and J usage is TRBJ1-6; D not resolved. CDR1 MGHRA and CDR2 YSYEKL come from the germline V gene. V lost 1 base and J lost 10, with 17 bases in between. This CDR3 is 16 amino acids long.

The chain couples TRBV6-5 to TRBJ2-3; 16 bases fit TRBD2. The CDR3 spans 18 residues. Germline lookup yields CDR1 MNHEY and CDR2 SVGAGI. Losses at the gene ends were 0 bases for V and 1 base for J; bases not matched to a gene: 1. CDR3 protein: CASSYSGLAGGGTDTQYF. The CDR3 DNA is TGTGCCAGCAGTTACTCGGGACTAGCGGGAGGGGGCACAGATACGCAGTATTTT.

The chain carries TRBV30 and TRBJ1-5; 11 bases align to TRBD1. The CDR3 loop spans 14 amino acids. From germline, CDR1 is GTSNPN and CDR2 SVGIG (reference sequence). V dropped 2 bases and J dropped 5; count of bases not matched to a gene: 2. The chain's CDR3 is CAWSMGQGDQPQHF. CDR3 in DNA: TGTGCCTGGAGTATGGGACAGGGGGATCAGCCCCAGCATTTT.

The J gene is TRBJ1-1, the V gene TRBV27; weak D call: TRBD1 (5 bases). CDR1 MNHEY and CDR2 SMNVEV come from the germline V gene (reference sequence). V lost 0 bases to trimming and J lost 4 bases, with 18 bases between them. The CDR3 totals 17 residues. CDR3 sequence reads: CASSLSAGPGLGTEAFF. The CDR3 nucleotides read TGTGCCAGCAGTTTATCGGCAGGGCCAGGGCTTGGCACTGAAGCTTTCTTT.

DNA for the CDR3: TGTGCCGAGGGACAGGACACCCTAGGCTCACCCCTCCACTTT. Residues: CAEGQDTLGSPLHF. The chain joins TRBV7-9 to TRBJ1-6, with TRBD1 identical over 8 bases. Germline-derived CDR1 and CDR2 are SEHNR and FQNEAQ (reference sequence). With V trimmed by 11 bases and J by 10 bases, 13 bases remained unmatched. This CDR3 is 14 amino acids long.

V is TRBV7-9 and J is TRBJ1-1; possibly TRBD1 for D (6 bases). Germline assignment: CDR1 SEHNR and CDR2 FQNEAQ (reference sequence). The germline V and J ends were trimmed by 3 bases and 7 bases, with 12 bases remaining between them. The CDR3 has 13 amino acids. The CDR3 DNA follows: TGTGCCAGCAGCTTGGACAGCGCGAATGAAGCTTTCTTT. Its translation is CASSLDSANEAFF.

This clonotype was picked up a small number of times. V gene TRBV3-1 combines with J gene TRBJ1-1; no firm D call. The CDR3 sequence is 13 residues long. Germline V gives CDR1 LGHDT, CDR2 YNNKEL (reference sequence). V lost 1 base to trimming and J lost 4 bases, with 7 bases between them. The DNA for the CDR3 is TGTGCCAGCAGCCAAGGGGATGGCACTGAAGCTTTCTTT. Amino acids: CASSQGDGTEAFF. Full variable domain (outside the CDR3, taken from reference TRBV3-1 and TRBJ1-1): DTAVSQTPKYLVTQMGNDKSIKCEQNLGHDTMYWYKQDSKKFLKIMFSYNNKELIINETVPNRFSPKSPDKAHLNLHINSLELGDSAVYFCASSQGDGTEAFFGQGTRLTVV.

The chain couples TRBV13 to TRBJ2-3; tentative D call: TRBD1 (6 bases). Germline lookup yields CDR1 PRHDT and CDR2 FYEKMQ (reference sequence). Trimming pared 5 bases from V and 4 bases from J, leaving 10 bases between. The CDR3 length is 13 residues. The CDR3 loop reads CASSGDTSDTQYF. The CDR3 DNA sequence: TGTGCCAGCAGCGGGGACACCTCAGATACGCAGTATTTT.

This chain uses TRBV2 with TRBJ2-1; TRBD2 aligns across 13 bases. The length of the CDR3 is 14 residues. Germline assignment: CDR1 SNHLY and CDR2 FYNNEI. V lost 9 bases, J lost 7 bases, and 6 bases stayed unmatched. The CDR3 here is CARQGLAGINEQFF. DNA of the CDR3: TGTGCCAGACAGGGACTAGCGGGAATAAATGAGCAGTTCTTC.

The rearrangement uses TRBV20-1 and TRBJ1-1, with D maybe TRBD1 (6 bases). CDR3 size: 13 residues. The germline gives CDR1 DFQATT, CDR2 SNEGSKA (reference sequence). Trimming stripped 0 bases from V and 10 bases from J, with 15 bases between. The CDR3, as DNA: TGCAGTGCTAGAGAGGCAGGGGTGGTGGGAGCTTTCTTT. Its translation: CSAREAGVVGAFF.

V is TRBV20-1 and J is TRBJ1-3, with 7 nucleotides matching TRBD1. This CDR3 is 16 amino acids long. CDR1 and CDR2 (germline): DFQATT, SNEGSKA (reference sequence). V shed 0 bases, J shed 0 bases, and the junction held 5 bases outside the gene matches. The CDR3 region is CSARDPRDSSGNTIYF. DNA of the CDR3: TGCAGTGCTAGAGACCCCCGGGACAGCTCTGGAAACACCATATATTTT.

DNA for the CDR3: TGTGCCAGCAGCTTAGGTCAGGGGGAGCATGAGCAGTTCTTC. It encodes CASSLGQGEHEQFF. The rearrangement uses TRBV11-2 and TRBJ2-1; 7 bases agree with TRBD1. Losses at the gene ends were 1 base for V and 8 bases for J; bases not matched to a gene: 5. This CDR3 comprises 14 residues. The germline CDR1 and CDR2 sequences are SGHAT and FQNNGV.

The chain couples TRBV6-2 or TRBV6-3 to TRBJ1-1; D might be TRBD1 (5 bases). Between the trimmed V and J ends, which lost 2 bases and 4 bases, there was a span of 14 bases. The CDR3 totals 15 residues. Germline assignment: CDR1 MNHEY and CDR2 SVGEGT. DNA for the CDR3: TGTGCCAGCAGTTACCCAAATGGGGGAGGCACTGAAGCTTTCTTT. Protein product: CASSYPNGGGTEAFF.

This clonotype appeared a few times. This chain uses TRBV25-1 with TRBJ2-7; no firm D call. Germline-derived CDR1 and CDR2 are MGHDK and SYGVNS. The CDR3 loop spans 11 amino acids. Trimming left V 5 bases short and J 3 bases short, with 5 bases between. CDR3 coding DNA: TGTGCCAGCAGTATGGACTACGAGCAGTACTTC. Its protein product is CASSMDYEQYF.

The chain uses TRBV12-3 or TRBV12-4 and TRBJ1-1; a weak D match, TRBD1 (5 bases). V was pared by 0 bases and J by 7 bases, with 9 bases between. The CDR3 length is 13 residues. The DNA of the CDR3 is TGTGCCAGCAGTTTAGCGTTACAGGATGAAGCTTTCTTT. Protein sequence: CASSLALQDEAFF.

The gene calls are TRBV5-6 and TRBJ2-1, with D unresolved. This CDR3 is 15 amino acids long. Trimming removed 6 bases from V and 0 bases from J, with 13 bases in between. Germline-derived CDR1 and CDR2 are SGHDT and YYEEEE. The CDR3 bases are TGTGCCAGCACCTGGGCAGGTAGCTCCTACAATGAGCAGTTCTTC. It encodes CASTWAGSSYNEQFF.

This chain uses TRBV5-5 with TRBJ2-7; D tentatively reads TRBD1 or TRBD2 (7 bases each). CDR1 is SGHKS, CDR2 YYEKEE, per germline (reference sequence). Trimming shortened V by 0 bases and J by 1 base, and 14 bases separated the two germline ends. The CDR3 is 16 residues long. DNA of the CDR3: TGTGCCAGCAGCTTGGAGGGGGCTAGCGGATCCTACGAGCAGTACTTC. Protein sequence: CASSLEGASGSYEQYF.

The chain has TRBV15 and TRBJ1-5; TRBD1 is a possible D gene (5 bases). This CDR3 region has 15 residues. Germline CDR1 is LNHNV and CDR2 is YYDKDF (reference sequence). Trimming left V 0 bases short and J 7 bases short, with 13 bases between. CDR3 bases: TGTGCCACCAGCAGAGATCGTCAGGGTGGGCAGCCCCAGCATTTT. Residues: CATSRDRQGGQPQHF.